This T cell receptor (beta chain) originates from a study of shared clonotypes between healthy human individuals. The data were produced by immunoSEQ multiplex PCR, yet TCRdb's version contains in-frame clones alone and is incomplete. The data hold some 1 million clones, with around 76% observed a single time. The V gene's germline CDR1 is SGHNT and CDR2 YENEEA. The CDR3 has 16 amino acids. V gave up 6 bases and J gave up 1 base; unmatched junction bases: 11. The V and J genes are TRBV11-3 and TRBJ1-2; 7 bases fit TRBD1. Specimen: memory CD4+ T cells sorted from blood. Documented subset: CD45RA-negative fraction. The clonotype comes from a man aged 18-30 years in good health. CDR3: CASRTTGKSNNYGYTF. The CDR3 DNA reads as TGTGCCAGCAGAACGACAGGGAAGTCCAATAACTATGGCTACACCTTC.